The 27 T cell receptor beta chains below come from one sample, sequenced in a study of cytomegalovirus exposure and HLA in healthy donors. PCR amplification relied on 60 Vbeta primers (plus 13 Jbeta primers). TCRdb keeps only in-frame clones here, not all; method: immunoSEQ multiplex PCR. The profile shows 78,000 or so clones, approximately 65% of them singletons. Sequences were obtained from PBMCs. These receptors all come from a male donor in good health and CMV-seropositive.

This rearrangement joins TRBV5-4 to TRBJ2-7; possible D gene TRBD2, 6 bases. This CDR3 has 16 amino acids. The germline gives CDR1 SGHNT, CDR2 YYREEE (reference sequence). V lost 5 bases and J 0 bases, leaving 18 bases between the germline ends. DNA for the CDR3: TGTGCCAGCAGTTTAGCGTCCGGGACTGTCTCCTACGAGCAGTACTTC. It encodes CASSLASGTVSYEQYF.

This clone was detected only once. V gene TRBV13 combines with J gene TRBJ2-7; 9 nucleotides align to TRBD2. The CDR3 has 16 amino acids. V lost 3 bases to trimming and J lost 5 bases; unmatched junction nucleotides: 11. Germline lookup yields CDR1 PRHDT and CDR2 FYEKMQ (reference sequence). This chain's CDR3 is CASSFPTSGSYNEQYF. As DNA, the CDR3 is TGTGCCAGCAGCTTCCCGACTAGCGGAAGTTACAACGAGCAGTACTTC.

This clone was picked up a small number of times. The rearrangement joins TRBV27 to TRBJ2-3; 7 bases map to TRBD2. Germline V gene sequence: CDR1 MNHEY, CDR2 SMNVEV (reference sequence). This CDR3 region has 14 residues. V lost 4 bases and J lost 4; bases outside the gene matches: 5. CDR3 in amino acids: CASSSSGNPDTQYF. The CDR3 DNA sequence: TGTGCCAGCAGTTCTAGCGGAAACCCAGATACGCAGTATTTT.

This clone was counted between two and nine times. This chain connects TRBV9 to TRBJ2-4; D perhaps matches TRBD2 (5 bases). Trimming left V 0 bases short and J 1 base short, with 14 bases between. CDR1 is SGDLS and CDR2 is YYNGEE in the germline V gene. The CDR3 contains 17 residues. The chain's CDR3 is CASSVGERAGAKNIQYF. Written as DNA, the CDR3 is TGTGCCAGCAGCGTAGGAGAGAGGGCTGGGGCCAAAAACATTCAGTACTTC.

J is TRBJ1-4 and V is TRBV5-1; 12 bases are a match to TRBD1. Germline CDR1 reads SGHRS; CDR2 reads YFSETQ. Trimming cost V 4 bases and J 7 bases; bases outside gene matches: 14. The CDR3 consists of 18 residues. The CDR3 protein is CASSPSGQGAWGAEKLFF. CDR3 nucleotide sequence: TGCGCCAGCAGCCCCTCGGGACAGGGGGCGTGGGGAGCTGAAAAACTGTTTTTT.

This chain joins TRBV11-2 and TRBJ1-2, with D possibly TRBD1 on 6 matching bases. Looked up from germline, CDR1 is SGHAT and CDR2 is FQNNGV. This CDR3 contains 15 residues. V lost 1 base, J lost 2 bases, and 11 bases lay in between. This CDR3 reads CASSLAQGLNYGYTF. As DNA, the CDR3 is TGTGCCAGCAGCTTAGCTCAGGGGTTAAACTATGGCTACACCTTC.

The chain is built from TRBV18 and TRBJ2-1; the D gene is possibly TRBD1 (5 bases). Germline V gene lookup returns CDR1 KGHSH and CDR2 LQKENI. Trimming took 3 bases from V and 2 from J, leaving 11 bases between them. The CDR3 runs to 15 residues. CDR3 protein: CASSPADKTYNEQFF. Written as DNA, the CDR3 is TGTGCCAGCTCACCTGCGGACAAAACCTACAATGAGCAGTTCTTC.

The genes are TRBV7-8 and TRBJ1-5, with 7 bases aligning to TRBD1. The CDR3 has 17 amino acids. Germline loops: CDR1 SGHVS, CDR2 FQNEAQ. J lost 3 bases, V lost 5 bases, and 13 bases had no gene match. CDR3 sequence (DNA): TGTGCCAGCAGCCTAACCAGCCAGGGGGGTGACAATCAGCCCCAGCATTTT. Translating it yields CASSLTSQGGDNQPQHF.

The gene calls are TRBV7-2 and TRBJ2-7, with D tentatively TRBD1 (6 bases). The CDR3 runs to 15 residues. Trimming took off 7 bases at V and 7 bases at J, with 23 bases between the two ends. CDR1 is SGHTA and CDR2 is FQGNSA in the germline V gene. In nucleotides, the CDR3 is TGTGCCAGCACCAGCGTCGGACAGTTGGGGCTAGAGCAGTACTTC. This codes for CASTSVGQLGLEQYF.

DNA of the CDR3: TGCAGCGTAACTTGGGGGGATTCACCCCTCCACTTT. It codes for CSVTWGDSPLHF. The chain uses TRBV29-1 and TRBJ1-6; tentatively, D is TRBD1 (5 bases). V gave up 6 bases and J gave up 8 bases, with 11 bases separating them. This CDR3 region has 12 residues. Germline V gene data show CDR1 as SQVTM and CDR2 as ANQGSEA.

The chain uses TRBV5-6 and TRBJ1-2; the D is unclear. Trimming removed 0 bases at V and 2 bases at J, with 5 bases between. CDR1 and CDR2 (germline): SGHDT, YYEEEE. The CDR3 consists of 13 residues. This chain's CDR3 is CASSLGGNYGYTF. The CDR3 DNA reads TGTGCCAGCAGCTTGGGAGGGAACTATGGCTACACCTTC.

This clone was recorded a few times. This rearrangement joins TRBV7-9 to TRBJ2-1; D is undetermined. CDR3 size: 13 residues. Per the germline V gene, CDR1 is SEHNR and CDR2 is FQNEAQ (reference sequence). Trimming took off 5 bases at V and 9 bases at J, with 14 bases between the two ends. CDR3 coding DNA: TGTGCCAGCAGCGCAATCTCGACTGTTGAGCAGTTCTTC. It translates to CASSAISTVEQFF.

The V gene is TRBV30, the J gene TRBJ2-7, with 7 bases identical to TRBD1. The CDR3 has 12 residues. The germline gives CDR1 GTSNPN, CDR2 SVGIG (reference sequence). The ends lost 5 bases at V and 5 bases at J; junction bases unmatched: 6. CDR3 loop: CAWGQDAHEQYF. The CDR3 coding sequence is TGTGCCTGGGGACAGGATGCCCACGAGCAGTACTTC.

The chain has TRBV6-5 and TRBJ1-2; 7 nucleotides match TRBD1. V trimming: 6 bases; J trimming: 5 bases; junction bases outside the gene matches: 0. The CDR3 is made up of 11 amino acids. The germline gives CDR1 MNHEY, CDR2 SVGAGI. The CDR3 region is CASRQGYGYTF. For the CDR3, the DNA is TGTGCCAGCAGACAGGGGTATGGCTACACCTTC.

V and J are TRBV5-4 and TRBJ2-1, with 10 nucleotides matching TRBD2. The CDR3 extends over 16 amino acids. J lost 6 bases, V lost 1 base, and 7 bases had no gene match. Germline V CDR1 and CDR2: SGHNT, YYREEE (reference sequence). The CDR3 protein is CASSLPPGLAPNEQFF. The CDR3 nucleotides are TGTGCCAGCAGCTTGCCGCCGGGACTAGCGCCCAATGAGCAGTTCTTC.

There are a few counts of this clone. This chain uses TRBV7-3 with TRBJ2-7; no clear D. This CDR3 has 14 amino acids. The germline V and J ends were trimmed by 4 bases and 0 bases, with 10 bases remaining between them. Germline values: CDR1 SGHTA, CDR2 FQGTGA. This CDR3 is CASSCPLDSYEQYF. The CDR3 DNA reads TGTGCCAGCAGCTGCCCCCTAGACTCCTACGAGCAGTACTTC. The full variable domain, rest sourced from reference TRBV7-3 and TRBJ2-7, is GAGVSQTPSNKVTEKGKYVELRCDPISGHTALYWYRQSLGQGPEFLIYFQGTGAADDSGLPNDRFFAVRPEGSVSTLKIQRTERGDSAVYLCASSCPLDSYEQYFGPGTRLTVT.

This rearrangement joins TRBV4-3 to TRBJ2-5; the D gene is possibly TRBD2 (6 bases). Germline assignment: CDR1 LGHNA and CDR2 YSLEER. The CDR3 length is 15 residues. Trimming left V 3 bases short and J 3 bases short, with 14 bases between. In DNA form, the CDR3 reads TGCGCCAGCAGCCAGGAACTAGCCTTTGAAGAGACCCAGTACTTC. It specifies CASSQELAFEETQYF.

This clone occurred a few times. The V gene is TRBV28, the J gene TRBJ1-3; D is possibly TRBD1 (6 bases). This CDR3 spans 16 amino acids. Germline-derived CDR1 and CDR2 are MDHEN and SYDVKM. Trimming took 1 base from V and 3 from J, leaving 13 bases between them. CDR3 coding DNA: TGTGCCAGCAGTTTATATCCAGGGGCTGGTGGAAACACCATATATTTT. This translates into CASSLYPGAGGNTIYF.

The gene calls are TRBV12-5 and TRBJ2-5; 9 bases are a match to TRBD1. The germline V gene has CDR1 LGHNT and CDR2 FRNRAP. V was clipped by 1 base and J by 0 bases; unmatched bases: 0. This CDR3 has 15 amino acids. The DNA of the CDR3 is TGTGCTAGTGGTTTGGGGGACAGGGACCAAGAGACCCAGTACTTC. Its translation is CASGLGDRDQETQYF.

This chain joins TRBV7-2 and TRBJ1-1, with 8 bases that match TRBD1. Trimming at V came to 5 bases and at J to 4 bases, leaving 3 bases not matched to a gene. The CDR3 has 13 residues. Germline assignment: CDR1 SGHTA and CDR2 FQGNSA. The CDR3 loop is CASSHTGGTEAFF. The CDR3, as DNA: TGTGCCAGCAGCCATACAGGGGGCACTGAAGCTTTCTTT.

The chain couples TRBV6-1 to TRBJ2-7, with a weak D call TRBD1 (6 bases). The CDR3 consists of 13 residues. V lost 11 bases, J lost 6 bases, and 20 bases lay in between. The germline V gene has CDR1 MNHNS and CDR2 SASEGT. CDR3 sequence: CAGRYSTGREQYF. The CDR3 DNA reads as TGTGCCGGTCGTTATTCGACAGGTCGCGAGCAGTACTTC.

The J gene is TRBJ1-5, the V gene TRBV25-1, with D possibly matching TRBD1 (5 bases). The CDR3 totals 14 residues. Germline CDR1 is MGHDK and CDR2 is SYGVNS. V lost 6 bases to trimming and J lost 3 bases, with 12 bases between them. The CDR3 is CASRETGLNQPQHF. The CDR3 region has the DNA TGTGCCAGCAGGGAAACAGGCCTCAATCAGCCCCAGCATTTT.

This clone was observed a handful of times. This same CDR3 is encoded by further DNA sequences in the sample. CDR3 DNA sequence: TGTGCCAGCAGCTCCAGGGACACTGAAGCTTTCTTT. Residues: CASSSRDTEAFF. The V and J genes are TRBV5-4 and TRBJ1-1, with a weak D call TRBD1 (5 bases). The germline CDR1 and CDR2 sequences are SGHNT and YYREEE (reference sequence). Trimming cost V 3 bases and J 3 bases, with 6 bases left between them. The CDR3 is made up of 12 amino acids.

The genes are TRBV27 and TRBJ1-5, with D maybe TRBD1 (5 bases). This CDR3 has 14 amino acids. V was trimmed by 4 bases and J by 4 bases, leaving 11 bases between them. In germline, CDR1 is MNHEY, CDR2 SMNVEV (reference sequence). The CDR3 loop reads CASSSMDINQPQHF. CDR3 sequence (DNA): TGTGCCAGCAGTTCGATGGACATTAATCAGCCCCAGCATTTT.

This rearrangement joins TRBV4-2 to TRBJ2-5; 10 bases map to TRBD2. This CDR3 spans 20 amino acids. Germline CDR1 and CDR2: LGHNA and YNFKEQ. With V trimmed by 4 bases and J by 5 bases, 22 bases remained unmatched. This chain's CDR3 is CASSLSSVLAGGYAMETQYF. CDR3 coding DNA: TGTGCCAGCAGCCTTAGTTCTGTATTAGCGGGAGGATACGCTATGGAGACCCAGTACTTC.

This clone was detected only a few times. CDR3 amino acids: CSVEKEGPGGTQYF. CDR3 nucleotide sequence: TGCAGCGTTGAAAAGGAGGGACCGGGAGGGACCCAGTACTTC. This rearrangement joins TRBV29-1 to TRBJ2-5; 7 nucleotides match TRBD2. With 2 bases clipped from V and 7 bases from J, the junction kept 10 bases outside the gene matches. CDR1 is SQVTM and CDR2 is ANQGSEA in the germline V gene. CDR3 length: 14 residues.

The J gene is TRBJ2-3, the V gene TRBV4-1, with 10 positions matching TRBD1. V shed 3 bases, J shed 7 bases, and the junction held 10 bases outside the gene matches. This CDR3 is built from 16 residues. Germline-derived CDR1 and CDR2 are MGHRA and YSYEKL. This CDR3 is CASSQNTGTGEYTQYF. For the CDR3, the DNA is TGCGCCAGCAGCCAGAACACCGGGACAGGGGAATATACGCAGTATTTT.